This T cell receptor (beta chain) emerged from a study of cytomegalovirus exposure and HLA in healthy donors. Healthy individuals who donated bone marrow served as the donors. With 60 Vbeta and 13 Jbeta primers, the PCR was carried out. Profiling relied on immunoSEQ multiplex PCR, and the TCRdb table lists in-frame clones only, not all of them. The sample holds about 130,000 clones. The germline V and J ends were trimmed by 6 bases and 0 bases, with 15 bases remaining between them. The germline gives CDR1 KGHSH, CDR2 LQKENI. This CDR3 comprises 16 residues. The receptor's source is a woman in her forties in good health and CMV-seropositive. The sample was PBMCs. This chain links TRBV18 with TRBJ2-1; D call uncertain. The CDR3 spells CASSNLFGFSYNEQFF. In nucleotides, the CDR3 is TGTGCCAGCTCCAATCTTTTCGGGTTCTCCTACAATGAGCAGTTCTTC.